These T cell receptor beta chains were read from a single sample in a study of CD8+ T cells in alopecia areata. Sequenced by immunoSEQ multiplex PCR; TCRdb stores in-frame clones only, minus some. The table has under 250,000 clones, around 65% seen once; the top ten hold more than 0.95%. Sequenced here: CD4+ T cells sorted from blood, sampled at week 44, from a patient treated with tofacitinib. The receptor set was obtained from a human donor with alopecia areata. The conserved cysteine and the conserved F or W are not part of the CDR3 here. D genes are given only for firm matches.

V	D	J	CDR3
TRBV29-1	TRBD2	TRBJ2-1	SVGSAGGSYNEQF
TRBV6-6	NA	TRBJ2-7	ASRVPGSSYEQY
TRBV30	TRBD1	TRBJ1-5	AWETGGGQPQH
TRBV29-1	NA	TRBJ2-3	SVASVSDTQY
TRBV29-1	NA	TRBJ1-1	SVSRLRPLKGAF
TRBV7-2	NA	TRBJ2-2	ASSPHRGNTGELF
TRBV5-6	NA	TRBJ1-1	ASSLESGQNTEAF
TRBV7-2	TRBD1	TRBJ1-4	ASSLAGTGNEKLF
TRBV29-1	NA	TRBJ2-4	SVGPGTVPNIQY
TRBV5-1	TRBD2	TRBJ2-1	ASSLSSGEYNEQF
TRBV7-9	NA	TRBJ2-7	ASSIIRGEQY
TRBV5-4	TRBD1	TRBJ1-1	ASSRQQGSFTEAF
TRBV7-9	TRBD2	TRBJ2-1	ASSLGGTSGLDNEQF
TRBV5-1	NA	TRBJ2-6	ASSLDPRGANVLT
TRBV30	TRBD2	TRBJ2-7	AWSGASGGPNAYEQY
TRBV2	TRBD1	TRBJ2-7	ASRVLDRVSYEQY
TRBV9	NA	TRBJ1-4	ASSVRGFNEKLF